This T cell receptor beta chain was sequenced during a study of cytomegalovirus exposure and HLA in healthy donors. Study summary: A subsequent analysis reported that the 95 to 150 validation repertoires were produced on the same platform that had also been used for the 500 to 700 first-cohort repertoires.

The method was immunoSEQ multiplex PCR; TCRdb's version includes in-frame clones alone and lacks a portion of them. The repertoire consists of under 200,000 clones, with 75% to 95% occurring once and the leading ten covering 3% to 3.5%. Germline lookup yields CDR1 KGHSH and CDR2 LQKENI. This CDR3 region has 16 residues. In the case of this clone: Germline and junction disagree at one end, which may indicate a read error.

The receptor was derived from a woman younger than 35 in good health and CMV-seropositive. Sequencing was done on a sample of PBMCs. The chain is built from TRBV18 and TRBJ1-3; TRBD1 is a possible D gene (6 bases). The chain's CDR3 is CASSPVTGHSGNTIYF. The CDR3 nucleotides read TGTGCCAGTTCACCAGTAACAGGGCACTCTGGAAACACCATATATTTT.